What follows are 13 T cell receptor beta chains derived from one specimen sequenced in a study of shared clonotypes between healthy human individuals. Libraries were prepared by immunoSEQ multiplex PCR; TCRdb keeps only in-frame clonotypes and omits some of them. The sample shows around 100,000 clones, 67% of them seen only once. The sequenced material came from memory CD8+ T cells sorted from blood. The subset denotes: CD45RO+ cells pooled with CCR7-negative TemRA cells. The source of these receptors is a woman aged 25 to 39 in good health.

A few counts support this clone. The CDR3 DNA reads TGTGCCAGCAGCTTGGTAGGACTAGCGGGAGATGAGCAGTTCTTC. Its protein is CASSLVGLAGDEQFF. This sequence joins TRBV5-6 and TRBJ2-1; TRBD2 matches at 13 bases. Germline V gene data show CDR1 as SGHDT and CDR2 as YYEEEE. The CDR3 length is 15 residues. V lost 0 bases to trimming and J lost 8 bases; unmatched junction nucleotides: 2.

Details on this clone: The same CDR3 can be traced to other DNA sequences in this sample. This chain links TRBV2 with TRBJ2-7; D is undetermined. This CDR3 has 11 residues. Germline V CDR1 and CDR2: SNHLY, FYNNEI. The ends were cut back, 6 bases at V and 0 bases at J, with 3 bases in the middle. The CDR3 protein is CASSPSYEQYF. The CDR3 DNA follows: TGTGCCAGCAGCCCCTCCTACGAGCAGTACTTC.

The chain links TRBV28 to TRBJ2-5; maybe TRBD1 (5 bases). This CDR3 has 14 amino acids. Germline lookup yields CDR1 MDHEN and CDR2 SYDVKM. The germline V and J ends were trimmed by 4 bases and 5 bases, with 14 bases remaining between them. As DNA, the CDR3 is TGTGCCAGCAGTTCCAGGGTTCAGGTGGAGACCCAGTACTTC. Residues: CASSSRVQVETQYF.

The V and J genes are TRBV6-5 and TRBJ1-2, with TRBD1 matching 7 bases. There are 14 residues in the CDR3. The germline V gene has CDR1 MNHEY and CDR2 SVGAGI. V lost 6 bases and J lost 5; bases outside the gene matches: 9. The CDR3 here is CASSTQGGEYGYTF. The CDR3 DNA reads as TGTGCCAGCAGCACGCAGGGGGGTGAATATGGCTACACCTTC.

The V and J genes are TRBV29-1 and TRBJ2-3; the match to TRBD2 covers 10 bases. V lost 0 bases to trimming and J lost 6 bases; unmatched junction nucleotides: 15. Germline V gene sequence: CDR1 SQVTM, CDR2 ANQGSEA. The CDR3 length is 18 residues. The CDR3 sequence is CSVEDPLAGEGVFDTQYF. Here the CDR3 DNA reads TGCAGCGTTGAAGATCCCCTAGCGGGGGAAGGCGTTTTCGATACGCAGTATTTT.

A word on this clone: Other DNA sequences from this sample encode an identical CDR3 as well. This sequence joins TRBV6-5 and TRBJ2-5; perhaps TRBD2 as D (6 bases). V was clipped by 2 bases and J by 5 bases, with 9 bases between them. From germline, CDR1 is MNHEY and CDR2 SVGAGI. CDR3 length: 13 amino acids. CDR3 bases: TGTGCCAGCAGTTACCTCGGAGGGGAGACCCAGTACTTC. Residues: CASSYLGGETQYF.

This clone was detected ten times or more. The rearrangement uses TRBV9 and TRBJ1-1; a possible D gene is TRBD1 (6 bases). The CDR3 sequence is 17 residues long. The V and J ends lost 3 bases and 0 bases respectively, with 18 bases between them. Per the germline V gene, CDR1 is SGDLS and CDR2 is YYNGEE. The CDR3 DNA is TGTGCCAGCAGCGCTACCAGGGGCCCGGTGGTGAACACTGAAGCTTTCTTT. Translated, it gives CASSATRGPVVNTEAFF.

This clone appeared a single time. V and J are TRBV28 and TRBJ1-5; a weak D match, TRBD1 (6 bases). The germline V gene has CDR1 MDHEN and CDR2 SYDVKM. Trimming stripped 6 bases from V and 0 bases from J, with 21 bases between. This CDR3 contains 18 residues. The CDR3 region is CASRRGEDSVLSNQPQHF. The CDR3 nucleotides are TGTGCCAGCAGGAGGGGTGAGGACAGCGTCCTTAGCAATCAGCCCCAGCATTTT.

On this clone itself: Other DNA variants within this sample encode the same CDR3. CDR3 residues: CASSLSLTYEQYF. In DNA form, the CDR3 reads TGTGCCAGCAGTTTATCGCTAACCTACGAGCAGTACTTC. This chain connects TRBV28 to TRBJ2-7; D call uncertain. Germline loops: CDR1 MDHEN, CDR2 SYDVKM. V lost 1 base and J lost 2, with 6 bases in between. This CDR3 has 13 amino acids. The full variable domain, in which reference TRBV28 and TRBJ2-7 provide the parts outside the CDR3, is DVKVTQSSRYLVKRTGEKVFLECVQDMDHENMFWYRQDPGLGLRLIYFSYDVKMKEKGDIPEGYSVSREKKERFSLILESASTNQTSMYLCASSLSLTYEQYFGPGTRLTVT.

The sample holds a few counts of this clone. Written as DNA, the CDR3 is TGTGCCAGCAGTTTCGGGACATCTAAAAACATTCAGTACTTC. Amino acids: CASSFGTSKNIQYF. The rearrangement uses TRBV27 and TRBJ2-4; D perhaps matches TRBD1 (6 bases). Trimming cost V 3 bases and J 4 bases, with 10 bases left between them. The CDR3 consists of 14 residues. CDR1 MNHEY and CDR2 SMNVEV come from the germline V gene (reference sequence).

The V and J genes are TRBV5-5 and TRBJ2-3, with D unclear. CDR1 and CDR2 from the germline V gene are SGHKS and YYEKEE (reference sequence). There are 14 residues in the CDR3. Trimming took 3 bases from V and 4 from J, leaving 12 bases between them. The CDR3 sequence: CASSSWVAADTQYF. The CDR3, as DNA: TGTGCCAGCAGCTCATGGGTCGCCGCAGATACGCAGTATTTT.

A note on this clone: Other DNA sequences from this sample encode an identical CDR3 as well. V is TRBV10-1 and J is TRBJ2-7; maybe TRBD2 (5 bases). Germline V gene data show CDR1 as WNHNN and CDR2 as SYGVQD (reference sequence). This CDR3 spans 11 amino acids. Trimming stripped 3 bases from V and 7 bases from J, with 7 bases between. The CDR3 loop is CASSDEGEQYF. CDR3 sequence (DNA): TGCGCCAGCAGTGATGAGGGAGAGCAGTACTTC.

This chain connects TRBV5-1 to TRBJ2-7, with no clear D. The V end lost 7 bases, the J end lost 2 bases, and 13 bases lay between the germline ends. Germline-derived CDR1 and CDR2 are SGHRS and YFSETQ. There are 13 residues in the CDR3. The CDR3 coding sequence is TGCGCCAGCGGCCCCGACGGAGCCTACGAGCAGTACTTC. Translating it yields CASGPDGAYEQYF.